The clone carrying this T cell receptor beta chain was picked up many times. Its antigen is unknown. This sample is part of a study of T-cell memory formation after mild COVID-19. General study points: Nothing confirmed that second-wave clones peaking on day 37 were specific for SARS-CoV-2.

CDR1 and CDR2 (germline): GTSNPN, SVGIG (reference sequence). V gave up 2 bases and J gave up 7 bases; unmatched junction bases: 9. The length of the CDR3 is 15 residues. From 5'RACE with constant-segment primers came TCR alpha and TCR beta cDNA libraries that carried sample barcodes and UMIs. One entry per CDR3 protein, called by TCRdb with MiXCR from the 5' RACE reads. The data show around 29,000 distinct CDR3 sequences, about 12% seen once. Input material: PBMCs or a T cell subset sorted from them (not recorded which). J is TRBJ2-2 and V is TRBV30; 8 bases map to TRBD2. The TCR comes from an adult woman who had mild COVID-19 (a few samples of this study predate the infection). Cell type and time point are not known. The DNA for the CDR3 is TGTGCCTGGAGTTTGCGGGGGGTTGTCGTCGGGGAGCTGTTTTTT. It is translated as CAWSLRGVVVGELFF.